The 5 T cell receptor beta chains listed next were all sequenced from one sample in a study of T cell responses to AZD1222 COVID-19 vaccine. Libraries were prepared by immunoSEQ multiplex PCR; TCRdb keeps only in-frame clonotypes and omits some of them. The table records 110,000 to 150,000 clones, about 88% of them present only once. Material: peripheral blood, obtained on day 0 of AZD1222 vaccination. The receptors originated from an adult in good health.

The chain joins TRBV2 to TRBJ1-6; 7 bases are shared with TRBD1. The CDR3 loop spans 15 amino acids. Per germline, CDR1 SNHLY and CDR2 FYNNEI. V shed 5 bases and J 9 bases; nucleotides not matched to a gene: 10. The CDR3 region has the DNA TGTGCCAGCAGTTCCGAGACAGGGATGGGTTCACCCCTCCACTTT. Translating it yields CASSSETGMGSPLHF.

This sequence joins TRBV4-1 and TRBJ2-4; TRBD1 or TRBD2 may be the D gene (6 bases each). The V gene lost 1 base and the J gene lost 1 base, with 29 bases spanning the gap. Germline CDR1 reads MGHRA; CDR2 reads YSYEKL. CDR3 length: 22 amino acids. The CDR3 nucleotides read TGCGCCAGCAGCCAAGGGCGGTGGGGTGGGGGGCATGATCTGTCCGCCAAAAACATTCAGTACTTC. This codes for CASSQGRWGGGHDLSAKNIQYF.

The rearrangement links TRBV6-5 to TRBJ1-5, with 7 positions matching TRBD1. Germline V gives CDR1 MNHEY, CDR2 SVGAGI. The CDR3 loop spans 15 amino acids. J lost 0 bases, V lost 2 bases, and 1 base had no gene match. Here the CDR3 DNA reads TGTGCCAGCAGTTACGACAGGGCTAGCAATCAGCCCCAGCATTTT. This translates into CASSYDRASNQPQHF.

The chain is built from TRBV7-9 and TRBJ1-1, with a possible D match to TRBD1 (5 bases). Trimming shortened V by 8 bases and J by 3 bases, and 13 bases separated the two germline ends. Germline lookup yields CDR1 SEHNR and CDR2 FQNEAQ (reference sequence). The CDR3 runs 13 residues. This CDR3 is CASGIGAHTEAFF. For the CDR3, the DNA is TGTGCCAGCGGTATAGGGGCGCACACTGAAGCTTTCTTT. The complete variable domain, with remaining parts taken from reference TRBV7-9 and TRBJ1-1, reads DTGVSQNPRHKITKRGQNVTFRCDPISEHNRLYWYRQTLGQGPEFLTYFQNEAQLEKSRLLSDRFSAERPKGSFSTLEIQRTEQGDSAMYLCASGIGAHTEAFFGQGTRLTVV.

The chain has TRBV15 and TRBJ2-7; no clear D gene. The CDR3 is made up of 15 amino acids. V was pared by 1 base and J by 1 base, with 11 bases between. The germline CDR1 and CDR2 sequences are LNHNV and YYDKDF (reference sequence). Here the CDR3 DNA reads TGTGCCACCAGCAGAGGAGGAATACGGTCCTACGAGCAGTACTTC. It yields the protein CATSRGGIRSYEQYF.